Below are 25 T cell receptor delta chains sequenced from a single sample in a study of gamma-delta chains in newborns, infants, children. TCRdb reanalyzed the reads using CATT. The sample includes approximately 11,000 delta-chain clones, approximately 9.5% of them seen just once. Sequenced input: blood. These receptor sequences come from a child who was a newborn, infant or young child, either healthy, febrile or measles-vaccinated (not recorded which).

The chain employs TRDV2 and TRDJ1; TRDD3 agrees at 12 bases. This CDR3 is built from 15 residues. After removal of 3 bases from V and 3 bases from J, the junction contained 4 bases not matched to a gene. In germline, CDR1 is GEAIGNYY, CDR2 EKD. The CDR3 reads CACDVLGDTSDKLIF. The CDR3, as DNA: TGTGCCTGTGACGTACTGGGGGATACCTCCGATAAACTCATCTTT.

This clone was detected only a few times. This chain joins TRDV1 and TRDJ1; TRDD3 agrees at 13 bases. Germline assignment: CDR1 TSWWSYY and CDR2 QGS. V dropped 5 bases and J dropped 3; count of bases not matched to a gene: 30. The length of the CDR3 is 24 residues. CDR3 bases: TGTGCTCTTGGGAAGCCCACTATTCCTACGTTGCTTACTGGGGGATACGCAAGTGCCGATAAACTCATCTTT. Protein product: CALGKPTIPTLLTGGYASADKLIF.

This clone counts as medium-sized. This specimen includes other DNA sequences encoding the same CDR3. The J gene is TRDJ2, the V gene TRDV2; 9 nucleotides match TRDD3. CDR1 and CDR2 (germline): GEAIGNYY, EKD. V shed 1 base, J shed 5 bases, and the junction held 1 base outside the gene matches. The CDR3 consists of 14 residues. The CDR3 reads CACDTLGDTAQLFF. CDR3 bases: TGTGCCTGTGACACGCTGGGGGATACAGCACAACTCTTCTTT.

This clone turned up a few times. The V and J genes are TRDV1 and TRDJ1; D call uncertain. The V gene lost 2 bases and the J gene lost 3 bases, with 16 bases spanning the gap. This CDR3 is built from 16 residues. Germline CDR1 reads TSWWSYY; CDR2 reads QGS. The CDR3 sequence: CALGESTRGTSDKLIF. The DNA of the CDR3 is TGTGCTCTTGGGGAATCCACCAGAGGGACTTCCGATAAACTCATCTTT.

This clone qualifies as medium-sized. The chain has TRDV2 and TRDJ3, with 7 bases aligning to TRDD3. The CDR3 consists of 18 residues. Looked up from germline, CDR1 is GEAIGNYY and CDR2 is EKD. The junction had 7 bases not matched to a gene; V was cut back by 3 bases and J by 0 bases. The CDR3 spells CACDPTGASSWDTRQMFF. The CDR3 nucleotides read TGTGCCTGTGACCCCACTGGGGCAAGCTCCTGGGACACCCGACAGATGTTTTTC.

This clone was found a few times. The V and J genes are TRDV2 and TRDJ1, with 9 bases matching TRDD3. This CDR3 has 18 residues. V shed 3 bases and J 0 bases; nucleotides not matched to a gene: 13. The germline V gene has CDR1 GEAIGNYY and CDR2 EKD. The CDR3 DNA reads as TGTGCCTGTGACTTCCTACTGGGGGACGCTAAGTACACCGATAAACTCATCTTT. Its protein product is CACDFLLGDAKYTDKLIF.

Remarks on this clone: A much larger clone is a single base away; this may be a read error. This chain's CDR3 is CACDTAGGYPWDTRQMFF. CDR3 bases: TGTGCCTGTGACACCGCTGGGGGATACCCCTGGGACACCCGACAGATGTTTTTC. The chain carries TRDV2 and TRDJ3; 11 positions agree with TRDD3. The germline V gene has CDR1 GEAIGNYY and CDR2 EKD. This CDR3 contains 18 residues. V lost 0 bases, J lost 2 bases, and 2 bases stayed unmatched.

By sample fraction, this clone is medium-sized. Distinct nucleotide sequences in the sample also encode this CDR3. The V and J genes are TRDV2 and TRDJ3; TRDD3 aligns across 11 bases. Germline lookup yields CDR1 GEAIGNYY and CDR2 EKD. The CDR3 covers 20 residues. Losses at the gene ends were 0 bases for V and 0 bases for J; bases not matched to a gene: 6. CDR3 nucleotide sequence: TGTGCCTGTGACACCGTGGTGGGGGATACGAGCTCCTGGGACACCCGACAGATGTTTTTC. It codes for CACDTVVGDTSSWDTRQMFF.

CDR3: CAFLWGIIRYTDKLIF. DNA of the CDR3: TGTGCCTTTTTGTGGGGGATAATCAGGTACACCGATAAACTCATCTTT. The chain uses TRDV3 and TRDJ1; 9 bases agree with TRDD3. Losses at the gene ends were 2 bases for V and 0 bases for J; bases not matched to a gene: 10. The CDR3 spans 16 residues. Germline V gene sequence: CDR1 TVYSNPD, CDR2 GDNSRS (reference sequence).

This clone has a handful of counts. This likely traces to a read error, being one base from a far larger clone. This chain uses TRDV2 with TRDJ1; D uncertain. The V end was cut by 0 bases, the J end by 4 bases, with 17 bases between. This CDR3 contains 16 residues. Germline V gene lookup returns CDR1 GEAIGNYY and CDR2 EKD. The DNA for the CDR3 is TGTGCCTGTGACACCGTAGGGAGTTCCCACCGCGATAAACTCATCTTT. It yields the protein CACDTVGSSHRDKLIF.

This clone was observed a few times. The chain uses TRDV2 and TRDJ1; TRDD3 agrees at 13 bases. CDR3 size: 17 residues. J was trimmed by 2 bases and V by 1 base; bases with no gene match: 6. Germline V lookup: CDR1 GEAIGNYY, CDR2 EKD. CDR3 DNA sequence: TGTGCCTGTGACACACTGGGGGATACGGGAGCGACCGATAAACTCATCTTT. Residues: CACDTLGDTGATDKLIF.

This clone has more than one count but fewer than ten. The chain links TRDV2 to TRDJ3; 7 bases align to TRDD3. Germline values: CDR1 GEAIGNYY, CDR2 EKD. V dropped 0 bases and J dropped 0; count of bases not matched to a gene: 7. The CDR3 has 19 residues. CDR3 amino acids: CACDTAGDNFSWDTRQMFF. CDR3 coding DNA: TGTGCCTGTGACACCGCCGGGGATAACTTCTCCTGGGACACCCGACAGATGTTTTTC.

This clone was detected a few times. This chain connects TRDV2 to TRDJ1, with 11 bases matching TRDD3. Per the germline V gene, CDR1 is GEAIGNYY and CDR2 is EKD. Trimming took 1 base from V and 4 from J; bases not matched to a gene: 7. The CDR3 extends over 16 amino acids. The CDR3 sequence is CACDTLWGIRYDKLIF. The CDR3 nucleotides are TGTGCCTGTGACACTCTATGGGGGATACGATACGATAAACTCATCTTT.

This chain joins TRDV1 and TRDJ1; 11 positions match TRDD3. The germline V gene encodes CDR1 TSWWSYY and CDR2 QGS. The CDR3 contains 17 residues. The trim removed 1 base at V and 4 bases at J, leaving 8 bases unmatched. CDR3 sequence (DNA): TGTGCTCTTGGGGAACCACGTTCTGGGGGATACCTCGATAAACTCATCTTT. Encoded protein: CALGEPRSGGYLDKLIF.

The J gene is TRDJ1, the V gene TRDV2, with 9 bases lining up with TRDD3. The J segment lost 2 bases and the V segment lost 0 bases, leaving 15 bases of the junction unmatched. The CDR3 totals 19 residues. Per germline, CDR1 GEAIGNYY and CDR2 EKD. The CDR3 reads CACDTVSPYGLGDTDKLIF. Here the CDR3 DNA reads TGTGCCTGTGACACCGTATCCCCCTACGGTCTGGGGGATACCGATAAACTCATCTTT.

The chain has TRDV2 and TRDJ1; 7 bases agree with TRDD3. Trimming removed 4 bases from V and 8 bases from J; junction bases left unmatched: 12. Germline V lookup: CDR1 GEAIGNYY, CDR2 EKD. The CDR3 loop spans 14 amino acids. The DNA for the CDR3 is TGTGCCTGTGAACGGGGGGGGATCTTACGGAAACTCATCTTT. Its translation: CACERGGILRKLIF.

V gene TRDV2 combines with J gene TRDJ3; maybe TRDD3 (5 bases). Trimming pared 3 bases from V and 0 bases from J, leaving 23 bases between. Germline V gene data show CDR1 as GEAIGNYY and CDR2 as EKD. CDR3 length: 21 amino acids. The CDR3 bases are TGTGCCTGTGACGGGGTGCTGGGAGACCCGGCCCCCTCCTGGGACACCCGACAGATGTTTTTC. It codes for CACDGVLGDPAPSWDTRQMFF.

This clone was recorded a few times. DNA of the CDR3: TGTGCCTGTGACACCTTTCCTACTATGGATACTCGGGACCTTAAACTCATCTTT. This encodes CACDTFPTMDTRDLKLIF. The chain links TRDV2 to TRDJ1; D is possibly TRDD2 (7 bases). V lost 0 bases and J 7 bases, leaving 26 bases between the germline ends. This CDR3 spans 18 amino acids. Germline CDR1 is GEAIGNYY and CDR2 is EKD.

Comments on this clone: This same CDR3 is encoded by further DNA sequences in the sample. The chain links TRDV2 to TRDJ3; 12 positions match TRDD3. The CDR3 is 20 residues long. The V gene end was trimmed by 0 bases and the J gene end by 0 bases; junction bases not matched to a gene: 5. The germline CDR1 and CDR2 sequences are GEAIGNYY and EKD. The CDR3 DNA is TGTGCCTGTGACACCTTACTGGGGGATACCAGCTCCTGGGACACCCGACAGATGTTTTTC. This gives the protein CACDTLLGDTSSWDTRQMFF.

The table lists this clone with a few counts. A much larger clone differs by one base, so this may be a read error. The chain's CDR3 is CACDAWGTDKLIF. CDR3 nucleotides: TGTGCCTGTGACGCCTGGGGGACCGATAAACTCATCTTT. This chain uses TRDV2 with TRDJ1, with 7 bases matching TRDD3. Germline V gene lookup returns CDR1 GEAIGNYY and CDR2 EKD. This CDR3 has 13 amino acids. The V and J ends lost 3 bases and 2 bases, in that order; junction bases with no gene match: 2.

This clone was observed a handful of times. The chain combines TRDV2 with TRDJ1; 12 nucleotides agree with TRDD3. The V gene's germline CDR1 is GEAIGNYY and CDR2 EKD. Trimming cost V 3 bases and J 0 bases; bases outside gene matches: 7. There are 17 residues in the CDR3. CDR3 amino acids: CACDPLLGDTHTDKLIF. CDR3 DNA: TGTGCCTGTGACCCTTTACTGGGGGATACACACACCGATAAACTCATCTTT.

The table lists this clone with a few counts. A much larger clone differs from this one at a single base, so this may be a read error. The chain is built from TRDV2 and TRDJ3; TRDD3 matches at 9 bases. The V and J ends lost 0 bases and 0 bases, in that order; junction bases with no gene match: 2. Germline V gives CDR1 GEAIGNYY, CDR2 EKD. This CDR3 is 18 amino acids long. CDR3 sequence: CACDTGGYISWDTRQMFF. The CDR3 nucleotides are TGTGCCTGTGACACCGGGGGATACATCTCCTGGGACACCCGACAGATGTTTTTC.

As regards this clone: Given a much more abundant clone one base away, this may be a read error. The chain combines TRDV2 with TRDJ3; 10 nucleotides align to TRDD3. V was clipped by 0 bases and J by 0 bases; unmatched bases: 4. The CDR3 is 19 residues long. Germline assignment: CDR1 GEAIGNYY and CDR2 EKD. The DNA for the CDR3 is TGTGCCTGTGACACCGTACTGGGGGATGGCTCCTGGGACACCCGACAGATGTTTTTC. It encodes CACDTVLGDGSWDTRQMFF.

This clone is termed medium-sized (0.01 to 0.1%). The V gene is TRDV2, the J gene TRDJ1, with D unresolved. Trimming removed 0 bases at V and 2 bases at J, with 12 bases between. Germline lookup yields CDR1 GEAIGNYY and CDR2 EKD. The CDR3 spans 15 residues. CDR3 DNA: TGTGCCTGTGACACCGTTGGAGGACGTACCGATAAACTCATCTTT. This gives the protein CACDTVGGRTDKLIF.

A few counts support this clone. TCRdb lists the protein of a much larger clone for this DNA, which differs at residue 15, so this is likely a read error; the protein given here is translated from the DNA itself. The genes are TRDV2 and TRDJ3; 8 nucleotides agree with TRDD3. Per germline, CDR1 GEAIGNYY and CDR2 EKD. This CDR3 contains 19 residues. As DNA, the CDR3 is TGTGCCTGTGAGTCAGTACTGGGGGCCAGCTCCTGGGACACCCAACAGATGTTTTTC. This codes for CACESVLGASSWDTQQMFF.